This T cell receptor (beta chain) derives from a study of spatial heterogeneity in lung cancer. Study overall: Samples came from some 71 TRACERx patients with untreated early-stage lung cancer. Sequenced were any available follow-up PBMC samples, which had been obtained a median of about 22 months after resection. Study results and caveats: More often at tumor resection than at routine follow-up, ubiquitous expanded tumor TCRs were detected in the blood.

In TCRdb, the 5' RACE reads were re-called with MiXCR into one record per CDR3 protein. The sample records about 120,000 distinct CDR3 sequences, more than 10% being singletons. Noted time point: blood at routine non-recurrence follow-up after resection. The study sequenced unsorted whole RNA from tumor, nontumor lung or frozen PBMC. Of note for this clonotype: Its cognate antigen is unknown.

There are 15 residues in the CDR3. V lost 0 bases and J 4 bases, leaving 13 bases between the germline ends. The V gene's germline CDR1 is SGHRS and CDR2 YFSETQ. Source: PBMCs, taken at follow-up. This clonotype was obtained from a male donor with early-stage non-small cell lung cancer. The chain joins TRBV5-1 to TRBJ2-5; no reliable D call. The CDR3 DNA follows: TGCGCCAGCAGCTTGGCCGGGCGGCCGGGAGAGACCCAGTACTTC. This encodes CASSLAGRPGETQYF.